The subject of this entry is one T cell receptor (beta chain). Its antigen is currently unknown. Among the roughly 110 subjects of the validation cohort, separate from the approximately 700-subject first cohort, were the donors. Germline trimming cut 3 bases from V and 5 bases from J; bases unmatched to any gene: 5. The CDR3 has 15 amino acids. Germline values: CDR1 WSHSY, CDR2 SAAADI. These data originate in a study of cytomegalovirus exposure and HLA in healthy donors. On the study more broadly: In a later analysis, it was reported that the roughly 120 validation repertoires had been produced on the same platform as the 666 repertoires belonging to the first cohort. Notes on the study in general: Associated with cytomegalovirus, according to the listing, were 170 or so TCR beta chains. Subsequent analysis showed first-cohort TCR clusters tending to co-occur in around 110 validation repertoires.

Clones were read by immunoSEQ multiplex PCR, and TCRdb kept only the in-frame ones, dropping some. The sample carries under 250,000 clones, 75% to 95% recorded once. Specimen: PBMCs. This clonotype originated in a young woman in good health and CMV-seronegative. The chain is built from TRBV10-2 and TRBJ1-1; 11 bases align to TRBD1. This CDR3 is CASSEGTGGVTEAFF. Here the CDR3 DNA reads TGCGCCAGCAGTGAAGGGACAGGGGGAGTTACTGAAGCTTTCTTT.